A single sample is the source of the 7 T cell receptor beta chains below, sequenced in a study of blood T cell repertoires in COVID-19. Assay used: immunoSEQ multiplex PCR; TCRdb lists only in-frame clones, some missing. Found here are over 400,000 clones, 70% to 90% of them singletons; the top ten hold around 8%. What was sequenced was PBMCs or T cells enriched from blood (not recorded which). The receptors here all came from a woman aged 55 to 70 who had recovered from COVID-19.

The chain uses TRBV10-3 and TRBJ1-2; the match to TRBD1 covers 9 bases. The CDR3 contains 12 residues. V lost 4 bases and J lost 8; bases outside the gene matches: 2. Germline V gene sequence: CDR1 ENHRY, CDR2 SYGVKD. CDR3 DNA: TGTGCCATCAGTGGGACAGGGGTCGGCTACACCTTC. It yields the protein CAISGTGVGYTF.

The chain is built from TRBV7-8 and TRBJ1-2; D remains unclear. Trimming cost V 1 base and J 3 bases, with 9 bases left between them. Germline loops: CDR1 SGHVS, CDR2 FQNEAQ. The CDR3 sequence is 14 residues long. In DNA, the CDR3 is TGTGCCAGCAGCTTAGGTCCGAGGGACTATGGCTACACCTTC. It encodes CASSLGPRDYGYTF.

The V and J genes are TRBV9 and TRBJ2-7; 9 nucleotides align to TRBD1. This CDR3 is built from 12 residues. V shed 3 bases and J 5 bases; nucleotides not matched to a gene: 0. CDR1 and CDR2 from the germline V gene are SGDLS and YYNGEE. The CDR3 DNA reads TGTGCCAGCAGCGGGACAGGGGACGAGCAGTACTTC. It specifies CASSGTGDEQYF.

The gene calls are TRBV7-8 and TRBJ1-1; no reliable D call. Germline V gives CDR1 SGHVS, CDR2 FQNEAQ. V lost 5 bases and J lost 0, with 7 bases in between. The CDR3 is 13 amino acids. CDR3 in amino acids: CASSPPLNTEAFF. The CDR3 DNA is TGTGCCAGCAGCCCCCCCTTGAACACTGAAGCTTTCTTT.

The rearrangement links TRBV27 to TRBJ1-6, with a possible D match to TRBD1 (6 bases). The germline V and J ends were trimmed by 3 bases and 0 bases, with 6 bases remaining between them. CDR1 and CDR2 (germline): MNHEY, SMNVEV (reference sequence). This CDR3 contains 15 residues. CDR3 bases: TGTGCCAGCAGTTTGGACAGCTCCTATAATTCACCCCTCCACTTT. It codes for CASSLDSSYNSPLHF.

This clone came up a few times. This chain uses TRBV7-9 with TRBJ1-2, with TRBD1 identical over 7 bases. This CDR3 has 13 amino acids. CDR1 is SEHNR and CDR2 is FQNEAQ in the germline V gene (reference sequence). The ends lost 4 bases at V and 3 bases at J; junction bases unmatched: 2. CDR3 region: CASSSGGDYGYTF. Written as DNA, the CDR3 is TGTGCCAGCAGCTCAGGGGGAGACTATGGCTACACCTTC.

The chain couples TRBV7-8 to TRBJ1-4; 12 bases line up with TRBD1. This CDR3 is 16 amino acids long. With 2 bases clipped from V and 8 bases from J, the junction kept 6 bases outside the gene matches. CDR1 is SGHVS and CDR2 is FQNEAQ in the germline V gene. This CDR3 reads CASSLKVGTGGEKLFF. CDR3 sequence (DNA): TGTGCCAGCAGCTTAAAGGTCGGGACAGGGGGCGAAAAACTGTTTTTT.